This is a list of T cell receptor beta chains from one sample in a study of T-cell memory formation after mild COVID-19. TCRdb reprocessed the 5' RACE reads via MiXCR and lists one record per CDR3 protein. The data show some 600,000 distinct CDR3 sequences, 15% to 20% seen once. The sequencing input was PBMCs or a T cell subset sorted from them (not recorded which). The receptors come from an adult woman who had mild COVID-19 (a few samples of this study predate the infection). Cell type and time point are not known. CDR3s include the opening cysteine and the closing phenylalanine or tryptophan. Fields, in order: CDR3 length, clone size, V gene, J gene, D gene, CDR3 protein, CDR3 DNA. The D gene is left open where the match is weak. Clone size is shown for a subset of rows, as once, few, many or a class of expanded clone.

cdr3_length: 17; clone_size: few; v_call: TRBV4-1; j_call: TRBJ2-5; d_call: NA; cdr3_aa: CASSQGGIRGASVTQYF; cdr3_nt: TGCGCCAGCAGCCAAGGGGGGATCAGGGGGGCTTCGGTGACCCAGTACTTC
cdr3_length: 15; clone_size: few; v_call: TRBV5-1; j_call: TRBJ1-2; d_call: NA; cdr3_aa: CASSLEAGPGYGYTF; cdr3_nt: TGCGCCAGCAGCTTGGAGGCAGGACCGGGCTATGGCTACACCTTC
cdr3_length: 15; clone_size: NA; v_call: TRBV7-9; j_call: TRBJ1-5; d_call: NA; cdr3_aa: CASSLGGRYNQPQHF; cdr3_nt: TGTGCCAGCAGCTTGGGGGGACGTTACAATCAGCCCCAGCATTTT
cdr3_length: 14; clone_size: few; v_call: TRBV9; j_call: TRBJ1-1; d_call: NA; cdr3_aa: CASSASPGDTEAFF; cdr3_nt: TGTGCCAGCAGCGCCTCACCGGGGGACACTGAAGCTTTCTTT
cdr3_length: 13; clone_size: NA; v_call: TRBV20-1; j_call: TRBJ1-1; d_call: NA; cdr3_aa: CSAKPRGRTEAFF; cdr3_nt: TGCAGTGCTAAACCCAGGGGAAGGACTGAAGCTTTCTTT
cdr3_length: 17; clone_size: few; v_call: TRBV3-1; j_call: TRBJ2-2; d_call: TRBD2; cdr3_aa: CASSREAVAGRNGELFF; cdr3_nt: TGTGCCAGCAGCCGAGAGGCAGTAGCGGGGAGGAACGGGGAGCTGTTTTTT
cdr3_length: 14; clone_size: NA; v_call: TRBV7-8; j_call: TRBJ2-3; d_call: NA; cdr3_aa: CASSPTPRPDTQYF; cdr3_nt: TGTGCCAGCAGCCCTACCCCGAGGCCAGATACGCAGTATTTT
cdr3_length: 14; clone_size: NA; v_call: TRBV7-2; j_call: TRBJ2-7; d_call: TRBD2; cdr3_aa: CASSLALTSAEQYF; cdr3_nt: TGTGCCAGCAGCTTAGCCTTGACTAGCGCTGAGCAGTACTTC
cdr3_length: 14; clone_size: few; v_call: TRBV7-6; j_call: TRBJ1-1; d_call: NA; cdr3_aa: CASSSWTDEREAFF; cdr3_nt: TGTGCCAGCAGCTCTTGGACAGACGAACGGGAAGCTTTCTTT
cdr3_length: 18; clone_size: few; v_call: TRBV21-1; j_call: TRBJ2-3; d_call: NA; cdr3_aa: CASSKAEGGRHFTDTQYF; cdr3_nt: TGTGCCAGCAGCAAAGCGGAGGGGGGGAGACACTTCACAGATACGCAGTATTTT
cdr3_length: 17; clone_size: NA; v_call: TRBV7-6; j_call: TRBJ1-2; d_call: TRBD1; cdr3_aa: CASSLARGQGIGLGYTF; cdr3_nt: TGTGCCAGCAGCTTAGCGCGGGGACAGGGGATTGGGCTGGGCTACACCTTC
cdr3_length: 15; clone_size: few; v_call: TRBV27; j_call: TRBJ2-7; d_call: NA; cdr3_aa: CASSPPGRGTYEQYF; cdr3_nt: TGTGCCAGCAGTCCACCGGGACGGGGGACCTACGAGCAGTACTTC
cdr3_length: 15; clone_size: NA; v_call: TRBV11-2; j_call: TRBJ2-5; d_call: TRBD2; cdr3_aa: CASSRGLAGTETQYF; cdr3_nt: TGTGCCAGCAGCCGGGGACTAGCGGGAACGGAGACCCAGTACTTC